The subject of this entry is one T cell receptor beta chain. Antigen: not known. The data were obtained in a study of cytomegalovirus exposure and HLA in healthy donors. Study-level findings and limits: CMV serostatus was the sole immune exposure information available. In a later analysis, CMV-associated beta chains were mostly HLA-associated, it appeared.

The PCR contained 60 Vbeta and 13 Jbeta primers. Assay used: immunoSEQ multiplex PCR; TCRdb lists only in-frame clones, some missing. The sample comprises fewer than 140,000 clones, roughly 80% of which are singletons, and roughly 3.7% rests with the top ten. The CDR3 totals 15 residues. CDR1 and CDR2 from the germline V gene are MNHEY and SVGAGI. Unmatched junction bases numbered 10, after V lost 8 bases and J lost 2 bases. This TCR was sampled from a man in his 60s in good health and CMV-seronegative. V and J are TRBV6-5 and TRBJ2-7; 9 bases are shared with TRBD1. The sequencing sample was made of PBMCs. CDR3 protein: CASSPLGQGPYEQYF. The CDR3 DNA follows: TGTGCCAGCTCCCCGTTGGGACAGGGACCCTACGAGCAGTACTTC.